Listed below are T cell receptor beta chains from one sample, sequenced in a study of monozygotic twins with inflammatory bowel disease. TCRdb re-called the 5' RACE reads and gives one entry per CDR3 protein, without DNA. The record lists some 450,000 distinct CDR3 sequences, of which the ten most abundant hold about 2.6%. Sample: blood. These receptor sequences come from a human donor with ulcerative colitis or Crohn's disease, or a healthy co-twin of an affected twin (not recorded which). CDR3s include the opening cysteine and the closing phenylalanine or tryptophan.

TRBJ2-4	TRBV27	CASSFSSGFQGAKNIQYF
TRBJ2-3	TRBV12-3/TRBV12-4	CASIQGGAHSTDTQYF
TRBJ2-7	TRBV7-9	CASSSPATPLEQYF
TRBJ2-7	TRBV20-1	CSAREAIPYEQYF
TRBJ2-3	TRBV28	CASSLLVNTQYF
TRBJ1-4	TRBV7-2	CASSLAGGINEKLFF
TRBJ1-6	TRBV5-1	CASSPEGTSYNSPLHF
TRBJ2-7	TRBV10-3	CAISRTGESVEQYF
TRBJ1-1	TRBV20-1	CSARQGLTDAFF
TRBJ2-5	TRBV29-1	CSVEGQGGETQYF
TRBJ2-2	TRBV5-1	CASTLSGQNTGELFF
TRBJ1-1	TRBV6-6	CASSYRGWTEAFF
TRBJ2-1	TRBV7-2	CAITGVGRGPYNEQFF
TRBJ2-5	TRBV19	CASSMQGRGQETQYF
TRBJ2-7	TRBV9	CASSVVSDSYEQYF
TRBJ2-1	TRBV5-6	CASSFEHEQFF
TRBJ2-3	TRBV7-6	CDSSRAGRGSDTQYF
TRBJ1-5	TRBV28	CASSPGQGWQPQHF
TRBJ2-7	TRBV20-1	CSARNVAGGDYEQYF
TRBJ2-2	TRBV12-3/TRBV12-4	CASSPTGAPGELFF
TRBJ1-1	TRBV6-5	CASSPLRETEAFF
TRBJ2-7	TRBV6-1	CASSEEHKHLAGGFEQYF
TRBJ2-3	TRBV29-1	CSVVATTDTQYF
TRBJ2-5	TRBV7-2	CASSLSGASGGQETQYF
TRBJ1-2	TRBV4-1	CASSQAVGPYGYTF
TRBJ2-7	TRBV4-1	CASSQESTAEGLEQYF
TRBJ2-7	TRBV9	CASSVGANNEQYF
TRBJ2-3	TRBV6-1	CASSRTPVTDTQYF
TRBJ2-1	TRBV6-5	CASSYRRVKTSGNVNEQFF
TRBJ2-3	TRBV9	CASSVGVTREGTDTQYF
TRBJ2-2	TRBV6-2/TRBV6-3	CASSYSMVGGELFF
TRBJ2-2	TRBV15	CATSREQMTGELFF
TRBJ1-4	TRBV7-9	CASSLGRQGNEKLFF
TRBJ1-2	TRBV5-6	CASSPVRQNYYGYTF
TRBJ2-1	TRBV5-1	CASSLAGGVYNEQFF
TRBJ2-2	TRBV30	CAWSSGDRATGELFF
TRBJ2-6	TRBV5-1	CASSETGQFLISGANVLTF
TRBJ2-5	TRBV7-8	CASSLSGQGALRETQYF
TRBJ2-7	TRBV10-3	CAIGGTGGYEQYF
TRBJ2-7	TRBV6-2/TRBV6-3	CASTSSLAEDYEQYF
TRBJ2-7	TRBV19	CASGPHRGLSNEQYF
TRBJ1-6	TRBV9	CASSAQGDRLHF
TRBJ2-1	TRBV19	CASSPLRGGDDEQFF
TRBJ2-2	TRBV5-1	CASRGDSKLTTGELFF
TRBJ2-1	TRBV9	CASSVTLGRNEQFF
TRBJ2-3	TRBV7-2	CVSSLITTDTQYF
TRBJ2-1	TRBV30	CAWSVLAQGEQFF
TRBJ2-1	TRBV4-3	CASSQSWSGRGNEQFF
TRBJ1-4	TRBV7-9	CASSQTQGKLFF
TRBJ2-7	TRBV19	CASSSGTYAYEQYF
TRBJ2-1	TRBV18	CASSSQAGAPEQFF
TRBJ2-6	TRBV4-3	CASSQGRAGANVLTF
TRBJ2-3	TRBV12-3/TRBV12-4	CASSFRGGWSDTQYF
TRBJ1-2	TRBV7-9	CASSSPGSLTNYGYTF
TRBJ1-1	TRBV4-1	CASSQHDRRQAFF
TRBJ2-3	TRBV5-1	CASAYQGSSTDTQYF
TRBJ2-1	TRBV29-1	CSSKREVYNEQFF
TRBJ2-1	TRBV5-1	CASSPPESRYPYNEQFF
TRBJ2-4	TRBV5-5	CASSFSSGVDIQYF